This paragraph reports one T cell receptor (beta chain). This specimen belongs to a study of blood T cell repertoires in COVID-19. Using immunoSEQ multiplex PCR, the repertoire was profiled, and TCRdb retains in-frame clones only, with some absent. The sample has 50,000 or so clones, 60% to 80% seen once. Germline loops: CDR1 KGHDR, CDR2 SFDVKD. The CDR3 loop spans 14 amino acids. With V trimmed by 3 bases and J by 7 bases, 7 bases remained unmatched. The TCR was taken from a human donor with active or convalescent COVID-19. The donor label of this sample is uncertain. This chain links TRBV24-1 with TRBJ2-7; 8 bases line up with TRBD1. The sequencing input was peripheral blood. The DNA of the CDR3 is TGTGCCACCAGTGATCGAGGACAGGGCCGGGAGCAGTACTTC. This sequence encodes CATSDRGQGREQYF.